This T cell receptor (beta chain) was profiled in a study of T cells after yellow fever vaccination. Across the study: Preparing low-cell-number fractions relied on SMART-Seq v4 Ultra Low Input.

This clonotype appeared many times. TCRdb passed the 5' RACE reads through MiXCR, listing each CDR3 protein once. Among under 20,000 distinct CDR3 sequences listed, less than 5% were seen once. V shed 1 base and J shed 7 bases, with 13 bases lying between them. CDR1 and CDR2 from the germline V gene are GTSNPN and SVGIG (reference sequence). CDR3 length equals 13 residues. Sample: PBMCs, either bulk or a sorted T-cell subset (CD4+, CD8+, memory, or dextramer-sorted; not recorded which), taken 15 days after the yellow fever booster vaccination. J is TRBJ1-2 and V is TRBV30; D not certain. This TCR came from a man aged 30 to 45 who received the YFV17D yellow fever vaccine. The CDR3 sequence: CAWSAAGVVGYTF. In nucleotides, the CDR3 is TGTGCCTGGAGTGCCGCCGGAGTGGTTGGCTACACCTTC.